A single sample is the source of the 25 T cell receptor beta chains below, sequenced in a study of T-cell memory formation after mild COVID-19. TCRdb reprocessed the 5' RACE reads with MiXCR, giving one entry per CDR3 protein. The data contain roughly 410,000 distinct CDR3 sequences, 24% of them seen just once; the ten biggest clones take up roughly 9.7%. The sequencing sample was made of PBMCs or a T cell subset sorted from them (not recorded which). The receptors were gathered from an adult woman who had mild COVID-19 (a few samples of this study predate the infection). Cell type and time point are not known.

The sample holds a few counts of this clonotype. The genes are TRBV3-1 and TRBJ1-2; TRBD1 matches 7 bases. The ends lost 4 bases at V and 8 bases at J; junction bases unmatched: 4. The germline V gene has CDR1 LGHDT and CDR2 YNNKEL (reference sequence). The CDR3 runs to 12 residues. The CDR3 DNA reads TGTGCCAGCAGCCCAGGGGGGCGAGGCTACACCTTC. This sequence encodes CASSPGGRGYTF.

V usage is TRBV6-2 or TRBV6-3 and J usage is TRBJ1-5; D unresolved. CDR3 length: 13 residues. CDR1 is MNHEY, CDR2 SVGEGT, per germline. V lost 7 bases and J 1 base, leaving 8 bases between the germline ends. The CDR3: CASNGWSNQPQHF. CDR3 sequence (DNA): TGTGCCAGCAACGGTTGGAGCAATCAGCCCCAGCATTTT.

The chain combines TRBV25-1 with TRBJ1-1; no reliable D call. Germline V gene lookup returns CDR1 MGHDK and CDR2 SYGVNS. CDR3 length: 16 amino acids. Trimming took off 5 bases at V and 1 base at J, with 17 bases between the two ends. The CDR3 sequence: CASSYVRYWGNTEAFF. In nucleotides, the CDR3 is TGTGCCAGCAGTTATGTTCGTTATTGGGGGAACACTGAAGCTTTCTTT.

CDR3 region: CASSLLGQGGYEQYF. Written as DNA, the CDR3 is TGTGCCAGCAGCTTACTCGGACAGGGAGGCTACGAGCAGTACTTC. The chain carries TRBV7-9 and TRBJ2-7, with 8 bases identical to TRBD1. J gave up 3 bases and V 2 bases, and 6 bases lay outside the gene matches. CDR1 SEHNR and CDR2 FQNEAQ come from the germline V gene (reference sequence). The CDR3 extends over 15 amino acids.

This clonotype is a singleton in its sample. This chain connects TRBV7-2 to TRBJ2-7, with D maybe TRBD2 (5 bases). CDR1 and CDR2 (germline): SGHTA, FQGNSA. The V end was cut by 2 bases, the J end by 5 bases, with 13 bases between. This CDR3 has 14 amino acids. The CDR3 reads CASSLRRGIDEQYF. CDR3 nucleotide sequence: TGTGCCAGCAGCTTACGCCGAGGGATAGACGAGCAGTACTTC.

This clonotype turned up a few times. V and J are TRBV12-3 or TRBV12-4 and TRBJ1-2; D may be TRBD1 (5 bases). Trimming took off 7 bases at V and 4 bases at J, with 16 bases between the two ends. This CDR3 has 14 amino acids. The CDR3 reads CASTGGEGSYGYTF. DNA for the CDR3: TGTGCCAGCACGGGGGGGGAGGGTAGCTATGGCTACACCTTC.

CDR3 sequence: CASSQLAVYNEQFF. The CDR3 DNA is TGTGCCAGCAGCCAACTAGCGGTTTACAATGAGCAGTTCTTC. The V gene is TRBV3-1, the J gene TRBJ2-1; 7 positions agree with TRBD2. V lost 2 bases and J lost 4; bases outside the gene matches: 2. This CDR3 has 14 amino acids. The germline V gene encodes CDR1 LGHDT and CDR2 YNNKEL (reference sequence).

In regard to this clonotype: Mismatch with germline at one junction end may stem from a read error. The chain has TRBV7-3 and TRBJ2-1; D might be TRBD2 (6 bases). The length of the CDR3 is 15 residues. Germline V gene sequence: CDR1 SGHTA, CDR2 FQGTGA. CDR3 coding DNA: TGTGCCAGCAGCCTTTCGGGAGAAAAATACAATGGGCAGTTCTTC. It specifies CASSLSGEKYNGQFF.

The CDR3 spells CASTGQGIYEQYF. The CDR3 bases are TGCGCCAGCACCGGACAGGGTATATACGAGCAGTACTTC. V gene TRBV10-2 combines with J gene TRBJ2-7, with 8 bases fitting TRBD1. V dropped 7 bases and J dropped 4; count of bases not matched to a gene: 6. The V gene's germline CDR1 is WSHSY and CDR2 SAAADI. The length of the CDR3 is 13 residues.

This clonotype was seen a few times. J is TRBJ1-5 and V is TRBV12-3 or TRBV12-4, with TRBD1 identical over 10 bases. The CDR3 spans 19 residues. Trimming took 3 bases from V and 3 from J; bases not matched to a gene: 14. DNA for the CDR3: TGTGCCAGCAGTTTCGGGACAGGGGTGGGGAAACCGTACAATCAGCCCCAGCATTTT. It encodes CASSFGTGVGKPYNQPQHF.

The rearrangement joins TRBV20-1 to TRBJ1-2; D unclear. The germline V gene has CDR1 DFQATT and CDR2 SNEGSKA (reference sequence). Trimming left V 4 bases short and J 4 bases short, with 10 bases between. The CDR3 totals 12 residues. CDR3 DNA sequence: TGCAGTGCTAAGCAACATATCTATGGCTACACCTTC. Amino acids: CSAKQHIYGYTF.

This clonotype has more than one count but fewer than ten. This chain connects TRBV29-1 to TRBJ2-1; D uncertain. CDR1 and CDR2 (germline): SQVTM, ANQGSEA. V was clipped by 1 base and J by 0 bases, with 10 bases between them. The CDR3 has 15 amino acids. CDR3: CSVEVGGSSYNEQFF. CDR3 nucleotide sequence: TGCAGCGTTGAAGTTGGCGGTAGCTCCTACAATGAGCAGTTCTTC.

The DNA of the CDR3 is TGCAGTGCTACGACAGGGGTCAGCAGAAACACCATATATTTT. The encoded protein is CSATTGVSRNTIYF. The chain combines TRBV20-1 with TRBJ1-3; 8 bases align to TRBD1. In germline, CDR1 is DFQATT, CDR2 SNEGSKA (reference sequence). There are 14 residues in the CDR3. With 4 bases clipped from V and 5 bases from J, the junction kept 7 bases outside the gene matches.

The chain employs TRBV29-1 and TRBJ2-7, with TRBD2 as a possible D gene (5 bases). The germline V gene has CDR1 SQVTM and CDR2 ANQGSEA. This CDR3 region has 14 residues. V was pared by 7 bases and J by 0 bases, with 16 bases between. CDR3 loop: CSADRTGSSYEQYF. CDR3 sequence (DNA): TGCAGCGCGGACCGGACGGGGAGCTCCTACGAGCAGTACTTC.

DNA of the CDR3: TGCGCCAGCAGCTTGGAGGTACGGAGTACAGATACGCAGTATTTT. Its protein product is CASSLEVRSTDTQYF. This chain joins TRBV5-1 and TRBJ2-3, with D unclear. The CDR3 length is 15 residues. Germline V gene data show CDR1 as SGHRS and CDR2 as YFSETQ. V was trimmed by 0 bases and J by 3 bases, leaving 11 bases between them.

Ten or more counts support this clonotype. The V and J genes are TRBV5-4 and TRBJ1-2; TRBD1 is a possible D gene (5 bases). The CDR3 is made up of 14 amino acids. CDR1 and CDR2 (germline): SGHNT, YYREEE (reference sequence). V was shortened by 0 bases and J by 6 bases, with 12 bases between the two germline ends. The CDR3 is CASSLGQGGNGYTF. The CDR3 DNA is TGTGCCAGCAGCTTGGGCCAGGGAGGGAATGGCTACACCTTC.

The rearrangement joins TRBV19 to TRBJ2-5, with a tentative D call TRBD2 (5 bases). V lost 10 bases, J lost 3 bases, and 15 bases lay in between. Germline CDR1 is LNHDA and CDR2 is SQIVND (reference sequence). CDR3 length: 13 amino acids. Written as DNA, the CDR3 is TGTGCCACCGCCGCTGGGAGCAAAGAGACCCAGTACTTC. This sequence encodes CATAAGSKETQYF.

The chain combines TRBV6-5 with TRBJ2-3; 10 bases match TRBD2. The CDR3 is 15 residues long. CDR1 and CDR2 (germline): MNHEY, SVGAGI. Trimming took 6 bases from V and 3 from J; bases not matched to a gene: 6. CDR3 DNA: TGTGCCAGCAGCCATAGCGGGAGGTCAACAGATACGCAGTATTTT. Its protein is CASSHSGRSTDTQYF.

The CDR3 spells CSVEAPNTGELFF. The CDR3, as DNA: TGCAGCGTTGAAGCCCCGAACACCGGGGAGCTGTTTTTT. The chain links TRBV29-1 to TRBJ2-2; D is unresolved. Per the germline V gene, CDR1 is SQVTM and CDR2 is ANQGSEA. V gave up 1 base and J gave up 0 bases, with 3 bases separating them. The CDR3 spans 13 residues.

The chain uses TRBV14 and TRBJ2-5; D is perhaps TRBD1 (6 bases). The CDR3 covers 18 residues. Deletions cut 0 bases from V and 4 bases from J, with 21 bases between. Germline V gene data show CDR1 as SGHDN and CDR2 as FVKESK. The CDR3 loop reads CASSQDYKGVWGRETQYF. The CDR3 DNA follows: TGTGCCAGCAGCCAAGATTATAAGGGGGTTTGGGGTCGAGAGACCCAGTACTTC.

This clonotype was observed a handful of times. The CDR3 reads CASTPVGTRAGELFF. Written as DNA, the CDR3 is TGTGCCAGCACCCCTGTAGGGACTCGGGCCGGGGAGCTGTTTTTT. This chain links TRBV7-2 with TRBJ2-2; D perhaps matches TRBD2 (6 bases). This CDR3 contains 15 residues. V shed 7 bases and J shed 6 bases, with 18 bases lying between them. CDR1 is SGHTA and CDR2 is FQGNSA in the germline V gene.

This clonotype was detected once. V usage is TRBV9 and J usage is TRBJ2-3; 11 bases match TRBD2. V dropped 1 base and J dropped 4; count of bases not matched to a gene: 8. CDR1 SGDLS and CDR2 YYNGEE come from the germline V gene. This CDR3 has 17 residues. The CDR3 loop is CASSVFGSGRAPDTQYF. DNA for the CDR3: TGTGCCAGCAGCGTATTCGGTAGCGGGAGGGCCCCAGATACGCAGTATTTT.

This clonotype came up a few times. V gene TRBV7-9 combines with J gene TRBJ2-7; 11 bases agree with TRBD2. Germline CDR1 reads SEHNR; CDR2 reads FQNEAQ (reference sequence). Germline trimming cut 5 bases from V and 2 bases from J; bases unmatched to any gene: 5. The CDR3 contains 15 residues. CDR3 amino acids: CASSTSGSIAYEQYF. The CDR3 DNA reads TGTGCCAGCAGCACTAGCGGGAGTATCGCCTACGAGCAGTACTTC.

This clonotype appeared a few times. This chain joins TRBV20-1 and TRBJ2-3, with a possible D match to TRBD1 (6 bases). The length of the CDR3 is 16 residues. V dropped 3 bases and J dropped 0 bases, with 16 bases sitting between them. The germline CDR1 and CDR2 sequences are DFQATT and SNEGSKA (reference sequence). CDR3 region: CSASPLWQGSTDTQYF. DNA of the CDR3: TGCAGTGCTAGCCCCCTCTGGCAGGGGAGCACAGATACGCAGTATTTT.

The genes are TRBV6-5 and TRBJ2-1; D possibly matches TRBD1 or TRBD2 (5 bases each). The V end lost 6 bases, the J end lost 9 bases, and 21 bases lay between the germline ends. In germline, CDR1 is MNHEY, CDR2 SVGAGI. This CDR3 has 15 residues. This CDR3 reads CASSAFGARWGEQFF. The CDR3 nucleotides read TGTGCCAGCAGCGCCTTCGGGGCACGATGGGGTGAGCAGTTCTTC.